The clone carrying this T cell receptor beta chain was seen just once. Its cognate antigen is unknown. The data were obtained in a study of glioma-infiltrating T cells. Overall study results and limits: Gliomas, especially low-grade, showed above-expected tissue-blood divergence; non-neoplastic patients showed below.

TCR alpha and beta CDR3 regions were amplified from RNA using iRepertoire nested multiplex PCR. TCRdb reprocessed the multiplex PCR reads with MiXCR, giving one entry per CDR3 protein. The repertoire holds around 130,000 distinct CDR3 sequences, under 30% seen once, with roughly a quarter in the top ten. Germline V gene data show CDR1 as SNHLY and CDR2 as FYNNEI. Germline trimming cut 5 bases from V and 5 bases from J; bases unmatched to any gene: 10. The CDR3 consists of 15 residues. The source of this sequence is a human donor with low-grade glioma or glioblastoma, undergoing nonglioma brain surgery, or in good health (not recorded which). The V and J genes are TRBV2 and TRBJ2-5; 8 positions agree with TRBD2. Material for sequencing was glioma tissue, nonneoplastic brain tissue, or PBMCs (not recorded which). The CDR3 loop reads CASSRTSWGRETQYF. CDR3 sequence (DNA): TGTGCCAGCAGTAGGACTAGCTGGGGAAGGGAGACCCAGTACTTC.